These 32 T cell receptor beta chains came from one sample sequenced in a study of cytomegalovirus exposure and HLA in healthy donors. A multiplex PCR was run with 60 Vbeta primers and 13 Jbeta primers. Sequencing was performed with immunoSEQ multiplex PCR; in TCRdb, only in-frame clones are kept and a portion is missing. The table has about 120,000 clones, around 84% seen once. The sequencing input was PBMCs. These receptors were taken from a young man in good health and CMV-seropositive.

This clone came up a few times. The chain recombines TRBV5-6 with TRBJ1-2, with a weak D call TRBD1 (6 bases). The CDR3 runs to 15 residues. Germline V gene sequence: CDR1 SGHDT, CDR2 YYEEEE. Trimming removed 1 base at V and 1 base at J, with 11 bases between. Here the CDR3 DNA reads TGTGCCAGCAGCTTGTACAGGGTTGATAACTATGGCTACACCTTC. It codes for CASSLYRVDNYGYTF. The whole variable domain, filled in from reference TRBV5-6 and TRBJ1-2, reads DAGVTQSPTHLIKTRGQQVTLRCSPKSGHDTVSWYQQALGQGPQFIFQYYEEEERQRGNFPDRFSGHQFPNYSSELNVNALLLGDSALYLCASSLYRVDNYGYTFGSGTRLTVV.

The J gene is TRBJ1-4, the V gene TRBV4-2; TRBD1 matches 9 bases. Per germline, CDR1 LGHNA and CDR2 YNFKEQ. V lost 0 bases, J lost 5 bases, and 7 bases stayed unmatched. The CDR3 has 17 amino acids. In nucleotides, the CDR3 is TGTGCCAGCAGCCAAGATTTCCTAGGACAGGGGAATGAAAAACTGTTTTTT. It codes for CASSQDFLGQGNEKLFF.

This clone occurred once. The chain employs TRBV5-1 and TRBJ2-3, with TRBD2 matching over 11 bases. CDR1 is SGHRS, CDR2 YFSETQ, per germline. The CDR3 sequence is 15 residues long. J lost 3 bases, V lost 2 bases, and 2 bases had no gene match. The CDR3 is CASSFSGGGTDTQYF. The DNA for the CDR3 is TGCGCCAGCAGCTTTAGCGGGGGGGGAACAGATACGCAGTATTTT.

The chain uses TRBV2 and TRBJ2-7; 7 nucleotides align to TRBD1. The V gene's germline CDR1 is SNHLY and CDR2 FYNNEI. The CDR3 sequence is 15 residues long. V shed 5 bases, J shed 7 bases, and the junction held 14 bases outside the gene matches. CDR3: CASSPLQGDGREQYF. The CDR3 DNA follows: TGTGCCAGCAGTCCTCTCCAGGGGGACGGAAGGGAGCAGTACTTC.

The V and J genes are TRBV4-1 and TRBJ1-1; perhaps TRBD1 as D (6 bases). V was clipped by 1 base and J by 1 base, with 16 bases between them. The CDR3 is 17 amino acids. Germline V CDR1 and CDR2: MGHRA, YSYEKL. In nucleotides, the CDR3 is TGCGCCAGCAGCCAAGGCCCTCGGGGGGCAGGGAACACTGAAGCTTTCTTT. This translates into CASSQGPRGAGNTEAFF.

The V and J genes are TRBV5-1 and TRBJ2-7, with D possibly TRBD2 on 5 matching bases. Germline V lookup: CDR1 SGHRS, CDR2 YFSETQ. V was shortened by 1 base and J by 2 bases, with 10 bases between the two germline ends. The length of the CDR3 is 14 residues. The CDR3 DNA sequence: TGCGCCAGCAGCTTGCTAGAGGGAACCTACGAGCAGTACGTC. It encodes CASSLLEGTYEQYV.

The CDR3 loop reads CASSGGLAGSGETQYF. DNA of the CDR3: TGCGCCAGCAGCGGAGGACTAGCGGGATCCGGGGAGACCCAGTACTTC. This chain joins TRBV5-1 and TRBJ2-5; 12 nucleotides agree with TRBD2. This CDR3 spans 16 amino acids. Trimming cost V 4 bases and J 5 bases; bases outside gene matches: 9. Germline-derived CDR1 and CDR2 are SGHRS and YFSETQ.

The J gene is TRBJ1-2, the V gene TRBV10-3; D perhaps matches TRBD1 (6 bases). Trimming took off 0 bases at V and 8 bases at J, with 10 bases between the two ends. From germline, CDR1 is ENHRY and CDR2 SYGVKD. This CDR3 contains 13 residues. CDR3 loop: CAISESQGSGYTF. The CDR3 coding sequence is TGTGCCATCAGTGAGTCGCAGGGGAGCGGCTACACCTTC.

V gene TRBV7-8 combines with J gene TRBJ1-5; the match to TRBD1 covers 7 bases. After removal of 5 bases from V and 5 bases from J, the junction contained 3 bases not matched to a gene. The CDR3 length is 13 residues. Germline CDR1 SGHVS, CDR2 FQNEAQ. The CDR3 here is CASSITGDQPQHF. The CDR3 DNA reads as TGTGCCAGCAGCATTACAGGGGATCAGCCCCAGCATTTT.

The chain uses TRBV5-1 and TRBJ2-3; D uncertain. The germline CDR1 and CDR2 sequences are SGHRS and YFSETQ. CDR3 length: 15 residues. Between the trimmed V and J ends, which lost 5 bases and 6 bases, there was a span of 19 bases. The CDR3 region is CASSGSSPLGDTQYF. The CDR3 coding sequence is TGCGCCAGCAGTGGGTCTAGTCCCCTCGGTGATACGCAGTATTTT.

The CDR3 sequence: CASSSAHSGYGYTF. The CDR3 region has the DNA TGTGCCAGCAGCTCCGCTCACAGTGGATATGGCTACACCTTC. The V gene is TRBV5-4, the J gene TRBJ1-2; no clear D. CDR1 and CDR2 (germline): SGHNT, YYREEE (reference sequence). The CDR3 is made up of 14 amino acids. V was clipped by 3 bases and J by 5 bases, with 14 bases between them.

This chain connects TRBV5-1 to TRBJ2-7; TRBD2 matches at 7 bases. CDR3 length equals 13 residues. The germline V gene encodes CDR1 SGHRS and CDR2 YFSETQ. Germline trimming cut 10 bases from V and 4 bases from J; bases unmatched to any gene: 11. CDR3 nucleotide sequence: TGCGCCTACCACCACCTAGCGGCTTACGAGCAGTACGTC. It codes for CAYHHLAAYEQYV.

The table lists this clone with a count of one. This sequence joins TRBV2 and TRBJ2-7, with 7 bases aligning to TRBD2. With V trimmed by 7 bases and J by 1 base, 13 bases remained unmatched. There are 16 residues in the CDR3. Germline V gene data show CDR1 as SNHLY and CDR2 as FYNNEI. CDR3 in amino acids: CASKGNTGGGSYEQYF. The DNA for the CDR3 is TGTGCCAGCAAGGGTAACACTGGGGGGGGGTCCTACGAGCAGTACTTC.

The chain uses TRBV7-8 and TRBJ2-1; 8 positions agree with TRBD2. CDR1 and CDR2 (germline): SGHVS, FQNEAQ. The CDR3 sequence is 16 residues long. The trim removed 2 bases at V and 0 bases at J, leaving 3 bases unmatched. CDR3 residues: CASSLRLASSYNEQFF. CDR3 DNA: TGTGCCAGCAGCTTAAGACTAGCGAGCTCCTACAATGAGCAGTTCTTC.

Written as DNA, the CDR3 is TGTGCCAGCAGCGCGAGGGACAGGGGAGGTTCACCCCTCCACTTT. Translation gives CASSARDRGGSPLHF. The V and J genes are TRBV9 and TRBJ1-6; 10 bases match TRBD1. This CDR3 is 15 amino acids long. The V gene's germline CDR1 is SGDLS and CDR2 YYNGEE. V gave up 3 bases and J gave up 9 bases; unmatched junction bases: 6.

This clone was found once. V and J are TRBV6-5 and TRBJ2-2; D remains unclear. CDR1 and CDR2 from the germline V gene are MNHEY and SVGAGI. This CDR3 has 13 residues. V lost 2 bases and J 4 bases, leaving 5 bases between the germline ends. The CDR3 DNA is TGTGCCAGCAGTTACGGGCCCACCGGGGAGCTGTTTTTT. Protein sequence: CASSYGPTGELFF.

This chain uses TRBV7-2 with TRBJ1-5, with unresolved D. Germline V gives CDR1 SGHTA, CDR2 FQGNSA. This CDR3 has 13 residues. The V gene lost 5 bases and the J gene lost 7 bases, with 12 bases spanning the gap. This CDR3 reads CASSERVGQPQHF. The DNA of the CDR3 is TGTGCCAGCAGCGAGAGGGTTGGCCAGCCCCAGCATTTT.

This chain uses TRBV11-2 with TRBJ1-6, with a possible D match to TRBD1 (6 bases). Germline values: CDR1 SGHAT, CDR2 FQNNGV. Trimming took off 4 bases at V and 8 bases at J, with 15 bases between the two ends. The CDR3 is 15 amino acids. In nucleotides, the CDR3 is TGTGCCAGCAGCTCCACACAGGGAGGGGATTCACCCCTCCACTTT. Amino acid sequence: CASSSTQGGDSPLHF.

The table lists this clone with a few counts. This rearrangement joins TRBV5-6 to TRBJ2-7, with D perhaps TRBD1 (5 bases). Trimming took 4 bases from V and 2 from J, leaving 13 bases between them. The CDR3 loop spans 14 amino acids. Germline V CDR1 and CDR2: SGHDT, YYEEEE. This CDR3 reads CASSDQGSPYEQYV. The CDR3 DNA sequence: TGTGCCAGCAGCGATCAGGGATCCCCCTACGAGCAGTACGTC.

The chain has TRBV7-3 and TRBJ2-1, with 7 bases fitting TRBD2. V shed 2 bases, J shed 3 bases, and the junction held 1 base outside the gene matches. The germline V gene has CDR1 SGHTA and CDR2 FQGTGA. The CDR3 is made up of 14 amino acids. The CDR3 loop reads CASSLGGGYNEQFF. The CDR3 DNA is TGTGCCAGCAGCTTAGGCGGGGGCTACAATGAGCAGTTCTTC. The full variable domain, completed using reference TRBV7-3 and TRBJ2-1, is GAGVSQTPSNKVTEKGKYVELRCDPISGHTALYWYRQSLGQGPEFLIYFQGTGAADDSGLPNDRFFAVRPEGSVSTLKIQRTERGDSAVYLCASSLGGGYNEQFFGPGTRLTVL.

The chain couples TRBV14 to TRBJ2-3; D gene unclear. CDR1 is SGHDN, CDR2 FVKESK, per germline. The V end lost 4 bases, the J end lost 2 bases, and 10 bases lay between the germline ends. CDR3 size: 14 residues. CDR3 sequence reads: CASSLHILTDTQYF. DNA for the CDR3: TGTGCCAGCAGCCTACACATCCTCACAGATACGCAGTATTTT.

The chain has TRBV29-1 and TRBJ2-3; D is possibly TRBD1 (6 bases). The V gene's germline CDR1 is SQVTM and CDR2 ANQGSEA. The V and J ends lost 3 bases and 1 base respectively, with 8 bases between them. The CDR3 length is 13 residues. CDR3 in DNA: TGCAGCGTTGACCCAGGGGGCACAGATACGCAGTATTTT. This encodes CSVDPGGTDTQYF.

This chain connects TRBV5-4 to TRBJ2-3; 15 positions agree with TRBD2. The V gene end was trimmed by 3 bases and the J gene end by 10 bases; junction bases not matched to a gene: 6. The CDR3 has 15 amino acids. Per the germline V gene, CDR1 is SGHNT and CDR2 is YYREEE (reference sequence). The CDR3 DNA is TGTGCCAGCAGCTCTAGGACTAGCGGGAGGGCCGCGCAGTATTTT. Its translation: CASSSRTSGRAAQYF.

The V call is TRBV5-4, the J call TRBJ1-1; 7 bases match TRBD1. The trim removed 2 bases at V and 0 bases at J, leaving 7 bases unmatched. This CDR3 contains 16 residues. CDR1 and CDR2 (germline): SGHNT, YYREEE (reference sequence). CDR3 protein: CASSFSGGTMNTEAFF. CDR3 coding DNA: TGTGCCAGCAGCTTCTCAGGGGGTACGATGAACACTGAAGCTTTCTTT.

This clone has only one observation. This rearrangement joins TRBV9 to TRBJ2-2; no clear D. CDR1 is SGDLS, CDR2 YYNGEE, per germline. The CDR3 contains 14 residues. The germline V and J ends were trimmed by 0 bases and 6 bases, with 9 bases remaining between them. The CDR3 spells CASSVGRLSGELFF. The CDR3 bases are TGTGCCAGCAGCGTAGGCCGACTGTCCGGGGAGCTGTTTTTT.

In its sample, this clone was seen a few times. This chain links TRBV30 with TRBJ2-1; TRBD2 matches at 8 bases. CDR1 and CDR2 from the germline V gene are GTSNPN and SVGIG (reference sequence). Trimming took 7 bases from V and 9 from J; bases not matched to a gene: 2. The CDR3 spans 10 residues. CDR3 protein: CASGGIEQFF. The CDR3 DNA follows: TGTGCCTCGGGGGGGATTGAGCAGTTCTTC.

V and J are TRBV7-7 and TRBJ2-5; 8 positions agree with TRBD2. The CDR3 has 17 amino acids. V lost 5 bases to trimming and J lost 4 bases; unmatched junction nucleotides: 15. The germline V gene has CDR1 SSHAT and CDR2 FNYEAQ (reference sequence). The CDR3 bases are TGTGCCAGCAGCCCACTACCGCCGGGCCGGGGGGGAGAGACCCAGTACTTC. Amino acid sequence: CASSPLPPGRGGETQYF.

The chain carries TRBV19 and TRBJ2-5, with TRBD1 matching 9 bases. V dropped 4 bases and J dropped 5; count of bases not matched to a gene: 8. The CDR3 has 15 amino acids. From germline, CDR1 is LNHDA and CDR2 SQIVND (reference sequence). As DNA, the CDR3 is TGTGCCAGTAGTACTCACAGGGGGCCGGAGGAGACCCAGTACTTC. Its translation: CASSTHRGPEETQYF.

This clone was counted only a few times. CDR3 region: CASSRGGGRQETQYF. CDR3 DNA: TGTGCCAGCAGCCGTGGGGGGGGGCGACAAGAGACCCAGTACTTC. The chain uses TRBV7-3 and TRBJ2-5, with D perhaps matching TRBD2 (7 bases). The CDR3 sequence is 15 residues long. V was cut by 5 bases and J by 2 bases, with 15 bases left in between. CDR1 and CDR2 (germline): SGHTA, FQGTGA.

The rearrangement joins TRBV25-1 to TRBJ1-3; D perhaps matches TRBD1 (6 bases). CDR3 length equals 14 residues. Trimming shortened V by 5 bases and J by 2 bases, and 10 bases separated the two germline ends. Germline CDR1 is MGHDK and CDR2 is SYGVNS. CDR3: CASSQPGAGNTIYF. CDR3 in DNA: TGTGCCAGCAGTCAACCAGGGGCTGGAAACACCATATATTTT. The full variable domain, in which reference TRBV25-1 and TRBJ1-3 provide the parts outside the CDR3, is EADIYQTPRYLVIGTGKKITLECSQTMGHDKMYWYQQDPGMELHLIHYSYGVNSTEKGDLSSESTVSRIRTEHFPLTLESARPSHTSQYLCASSQPGAGNTIYFGEGSWLTVV.

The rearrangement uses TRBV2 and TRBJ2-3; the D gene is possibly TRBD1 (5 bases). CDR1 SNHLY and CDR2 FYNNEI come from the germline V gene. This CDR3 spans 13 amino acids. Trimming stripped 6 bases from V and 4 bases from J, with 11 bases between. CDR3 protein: CASSQDMADTQYF. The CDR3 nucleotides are TGTGCCAGCAGCCAGGACATGGCAGATACGCAGTATTTT.

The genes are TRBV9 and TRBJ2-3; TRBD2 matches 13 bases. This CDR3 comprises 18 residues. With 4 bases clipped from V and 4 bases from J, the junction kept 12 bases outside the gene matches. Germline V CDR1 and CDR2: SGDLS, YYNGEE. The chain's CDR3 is CASSRLAGGYASPDTQYF. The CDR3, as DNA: TGTGCCAGCAGCCGACTAGCGGGGGGCTACGCTAGCCCAGATACGCAGTATTTT.